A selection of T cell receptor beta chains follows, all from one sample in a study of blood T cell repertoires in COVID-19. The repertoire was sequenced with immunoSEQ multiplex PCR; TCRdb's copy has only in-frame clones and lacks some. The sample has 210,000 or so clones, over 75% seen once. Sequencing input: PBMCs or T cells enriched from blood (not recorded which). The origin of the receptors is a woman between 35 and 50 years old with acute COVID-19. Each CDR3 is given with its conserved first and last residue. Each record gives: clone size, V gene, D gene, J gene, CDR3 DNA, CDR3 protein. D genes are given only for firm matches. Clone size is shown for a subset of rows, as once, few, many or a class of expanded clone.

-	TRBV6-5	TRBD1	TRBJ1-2	TGTGCCAGCCGGGACAGGGTTAACTATGGCTACACCTTC	CASRDRVNYGYTF
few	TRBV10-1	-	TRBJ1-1	TGCGCCAGCAGTGCTGGGCGATCAAACACTGAAGCTTTCTTT	CASSAGRSNTEAFF
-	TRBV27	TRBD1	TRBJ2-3	TGTGCCAGCAGTCGCTACCCCGACAGGGGGGTCACAGATACGCAGTATTTT	CASSRYPDRGVTDTQYF
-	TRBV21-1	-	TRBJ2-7	TGTGCCAGCACCCGACTAGCAGGGCACTCCTACGAGCAGTACTTC	CASTRLAGHSYEQYF
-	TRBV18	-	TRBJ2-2	TGTGCCAGCTCACCAGGGGCGGACACCGGGGAGCTGTTTTTT	CASSPGADTGELFF
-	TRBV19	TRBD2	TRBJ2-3	TGTGCCAGTAGAGGTAGCGGGAGGGTCCCAGATACGCAGTATTTT	CASRGSGRVPDTQYF
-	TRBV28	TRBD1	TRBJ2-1	TGTGCCAGCTCCGGGACAGTACGTAACAATGAGCAGTTCTTC	CASSGTVRNNEQFF
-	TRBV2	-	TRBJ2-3	TGTGCCAGCAAACGACAGGTCTCAAGCACAGATACGCAGTATTTT	CASKRQVSSTDTQYF
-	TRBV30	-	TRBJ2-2	TGTGCCTGGAGGGACTTTTACACCGGGGAGCTGTTTTTT	CAWRDFYTGELFF
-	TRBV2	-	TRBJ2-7	TGTGCCAGCAGCTACGATCGCGGCGAGCAGTACTTC	CASSYDRGEQYF
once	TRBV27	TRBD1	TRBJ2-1	TGTGCCACTCGGACAGGTAGTAGTGTGAATGAGCAGTTCTTC	CATRTGSSVNEQFF
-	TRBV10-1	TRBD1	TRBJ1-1	TGCGCCAGCAGTCCCAACCCGGGACAGGGGGAGAGGAGAGGGAACACTGAAGCTTTCTTT	CASSPNPGQGERRGNTEAFF
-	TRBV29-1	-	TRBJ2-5	TGCAGCGGTAACCGGGACACAGAGACCCAGTACTTC	CSGNRDTETQYF
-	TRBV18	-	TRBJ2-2	TGTGCCAGCTCACCACCCCCGGCCGGGGAGCTGTTTTTT	CASSPPPAGELFF
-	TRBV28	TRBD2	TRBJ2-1	TGTGCCAGCACACGGACTAGCGGGAACAATGAGCAGTTCTTC	CASTRTSGNNEQFF
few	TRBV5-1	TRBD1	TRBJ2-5	TGCGCCAGCAGCCGGGACAGGGAGGCAGAGACCCAGTACTTC	CASSRDREAETQYF
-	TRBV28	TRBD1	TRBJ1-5	TGTGCCAGCAGTTTATGGTTCAGGGGGGATCAGCCCCAGCATTTT	CASSLWFRGDQPQHF
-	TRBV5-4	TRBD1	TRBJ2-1	TGTGCCAGCAGCCAAGTGACAGGGAGAGGGGGCAATGAGCAGTTCTTC	CASSQVTGRGGNEQFF
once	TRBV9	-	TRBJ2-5	TGTGCCAGCAGCGTAGCCCCACAGGGTTACCTAATGGAGACCCAGTACTTC	CASSVAPQGYLMETQYF
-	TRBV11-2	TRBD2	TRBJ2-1	TGTGCCAGCAGCTACATAGCGGGGGGAGTTTACAATGAGCAGTTCTTC	CASSYIAGGVYNEQFF
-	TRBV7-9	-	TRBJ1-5	TGTGCCAGCAGCTTAGGCTCAATAGAGCGGGAGGATAGCAATCAGCCCCAGCATTTT	CASSLGSIEREDSNQPQHF
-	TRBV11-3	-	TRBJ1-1	TGTGCCAGCGGAACAGGGCCCACTGAAGCTTTCTTT	CASGTGPTEAFF
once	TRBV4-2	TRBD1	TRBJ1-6	TGTGCCAGCAGCCAAGATACCGGGACAGATAATTCACCCCTCCACTTT	CASSQDTGTDNSPLHF
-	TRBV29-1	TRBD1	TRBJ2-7	TGCAGCGTTAGGGGGACAGGGTCCCACGAGCAGTACTTC	CSVRGTGSHEQYF
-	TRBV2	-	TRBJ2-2	TGTGCCAGCAGTGAAGCACGGGTTGTCACCGGGGAGCTGTTTTTT	CASSEARVVTGELFF
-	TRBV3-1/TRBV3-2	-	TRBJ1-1	TGTGCCAGCAGCCACGATGGCGAGGTCACTGAAGCTTTCTTT	CASSHDGEVTEAFF
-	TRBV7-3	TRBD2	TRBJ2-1	TGTGCCAGCAGCTTATCTAGCGGGGGGAACAATGAGCAGTTCTTC	CASSLSSGGNNEQFF
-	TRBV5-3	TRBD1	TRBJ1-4	TGTGCCAGAAGCTTGGGTCCGGGACAGGCTCGTTCCGGGCTCACTAATGAAAAACTGTTTTTT	CARSLGPGQARSGLTNEKLFF
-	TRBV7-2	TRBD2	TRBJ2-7	TGTGCCAGCAGCTTAGCGCGGGGGGATTCCGGCGAGCAGTACTTC	CASSLARGDSGEQYF
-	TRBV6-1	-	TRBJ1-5	TGTGCCAGCAGTGAACAGGATAGCAATCAGCCCCAGCATTTT	CASSEQDSNQPQHF
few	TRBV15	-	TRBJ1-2	TGTGCCACCAGCAGAGAGGGGGCCGCGGCAGCGGCGTCTGGCTACACCTTC	CATSREGAAAAASGYTF
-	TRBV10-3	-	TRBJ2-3	TGTGCCATCAGTGGGCCCCAGGACTCTGGAAATCCAGATACGCAGTATTTT	CAISGPQDSGNPDTQYF
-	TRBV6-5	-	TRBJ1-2	TGTGCCAGCTCCGAACAGGGTCGAGGTGGCTACACCTTC	CASSEQGRGGYTF
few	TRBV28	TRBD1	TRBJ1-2	TGTGCCACCCTCACAGGGGGGAACTATGGCTACACCTTC	CATLTGGNYGYTF
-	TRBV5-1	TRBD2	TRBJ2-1	TGCGCCAGCAGCTTGGAGCTAGCGGACAATGAGCAGTTCTTC	CASSLELADNEQFF
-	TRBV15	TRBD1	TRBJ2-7	TGTGCCACCAGCAGAGAAGGACAGGGAGCTTTGGACGAGCAGTACTTC	CATSREGQGALDEQYF
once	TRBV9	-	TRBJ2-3	TGTGCCAGCAGCGTAGCTGTTACTAGCACAGATACGCAGTATTTT	CASSVAVTSTDTQYF